The entry below gives a single TCR beta chain sequence along with its context. This specimen belongs to a study of shared clonotypes between healthy human individuals. Germline loops: CDR1 SGHVS, CDR2 FQNEAQ. Deletions cut 0 bases from V and 4 bases from J, with 9 bases between. The CDR3 is 14 residues long. Produced via immunoSEQ multiplex PCR; TCRdb's table is partial and in-frame only. The table records some 1 million clones, around 76% of them present only once. The sequence was obtained from a man younger than 35 in good health. J is TRBJ1-2 and V is TRBV7-8; D is perhaps TRBD1 (6 bases). The material sequenced was memory CD4+ T cells sorted from blood. Subset in this sample: CD45RA-negative fraction. CDR3 nucleotide sequence: TGTGCCAGCAGCTTAGCCAGGGGAGCCTATGGCTACACCTTC. Its protein product is CASSLARGAYGYTF.